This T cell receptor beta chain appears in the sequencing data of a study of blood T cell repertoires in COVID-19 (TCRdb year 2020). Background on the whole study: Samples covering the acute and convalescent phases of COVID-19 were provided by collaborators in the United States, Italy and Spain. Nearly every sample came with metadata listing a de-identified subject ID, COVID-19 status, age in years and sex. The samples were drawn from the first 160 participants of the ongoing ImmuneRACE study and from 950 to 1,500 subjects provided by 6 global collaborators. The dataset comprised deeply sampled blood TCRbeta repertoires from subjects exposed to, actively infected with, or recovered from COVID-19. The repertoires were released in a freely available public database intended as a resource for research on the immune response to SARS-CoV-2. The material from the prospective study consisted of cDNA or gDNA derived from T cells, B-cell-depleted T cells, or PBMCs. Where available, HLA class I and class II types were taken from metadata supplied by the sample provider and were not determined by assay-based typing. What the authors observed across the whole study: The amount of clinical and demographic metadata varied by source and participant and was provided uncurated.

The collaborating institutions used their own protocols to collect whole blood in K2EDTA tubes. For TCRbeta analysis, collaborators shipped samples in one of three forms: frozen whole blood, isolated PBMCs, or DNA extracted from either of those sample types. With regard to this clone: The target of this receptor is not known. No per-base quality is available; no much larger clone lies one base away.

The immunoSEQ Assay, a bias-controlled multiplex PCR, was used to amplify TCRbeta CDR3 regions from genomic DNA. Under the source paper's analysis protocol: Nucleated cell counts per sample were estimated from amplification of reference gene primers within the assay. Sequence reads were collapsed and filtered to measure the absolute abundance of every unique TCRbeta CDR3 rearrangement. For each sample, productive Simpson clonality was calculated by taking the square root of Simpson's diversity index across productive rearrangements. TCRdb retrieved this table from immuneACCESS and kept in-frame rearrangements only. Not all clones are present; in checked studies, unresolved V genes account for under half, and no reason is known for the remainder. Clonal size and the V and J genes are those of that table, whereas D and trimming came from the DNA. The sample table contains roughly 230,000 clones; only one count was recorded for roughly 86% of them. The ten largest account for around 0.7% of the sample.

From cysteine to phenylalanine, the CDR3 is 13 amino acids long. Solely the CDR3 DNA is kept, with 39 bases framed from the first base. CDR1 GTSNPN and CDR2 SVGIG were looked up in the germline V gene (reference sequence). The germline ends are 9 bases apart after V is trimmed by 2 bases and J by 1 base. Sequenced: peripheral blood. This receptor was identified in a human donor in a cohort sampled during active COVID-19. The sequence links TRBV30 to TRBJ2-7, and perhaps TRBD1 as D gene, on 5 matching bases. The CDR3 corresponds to CAWSTDTSYEQYF. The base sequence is TGTGCCTGGAGTACGGACACTTCCTACGAGCAGTACTTC.